This T cell receptor beta chain stems from a study of identical twins. V gave up 4 bases and J gave up 6 bases; unmatched junction bases: 15. Germline V gene lookup returns CDR1 SGHAT and CDR2 FQNNGV. The CDR3 runs 16 residues. This clonotype was seen a handful of times. Unique molecular identifiers were in the cDNA, with template-switch universal primer binding. MiXCR was run by TCRdb on the 5' RACE reads, yielding one entry per CDR3 protein. The table lists roughly 190,000 distinct CDR3 sequences, 15% to 20% of them singletons. This sample also belongs to another study, concerning T cells expressing NK-cell markers.

This sequence joins TRBV11-2 and TRBJ2-7; 7 bases match TRBD2. This sequence originates from a woman aged 18-30 years in good health. The material sequenced was CD8+ T cells sorted from blood. The CDR3 coding sequence is TGTGCCAGCAGCTCCACGTTGGGCGGGAGCCCTTCCGAGCAGTACTTC. This translates into CASSSTLGGSPSEQYF.